Included here is one TCR beta chain sequence, with context. Its antigen remains unidentified. This sample is drawn from a study of T cell responses to AZD1222 COVID-19 vaccine. Study-wide results and caveats: Samples come after the peak T cell response, not at day 14. Donors skewed white British and female; clonal diversity was possibly underestimated.

Using immunoSEQ multiplex PCR, the repertoire was profiled, and TCRdb retains in-frame clones only, with some absent. The sample shows approximately 190,000 clones, around 87% of them seen only once. The specimen comprised peripheral blood, sampled on day 0 of MenACWY control vaccination. The sequence was collected from an adult in good health.

CDR3 DNA sequence: TGTGCCAGCAGGGGTACTAGCGGTAGCACAGATACGCAGTATTTT. It translates to CASRGTSGSTDTQYF. V gene TRBV7-2 combines with J gene TRBJ2-3; 8 bases agree with TRBD2. V lost 6 bases to trimming and J lost 0 bases; unmatched junction nucleotides: 5. The CDR3 is 15 amino acids. Germline assignment: CDR1 SGHTA and CDR2 FQGNSA.